A selection of T cell receptor beta chains follows, all from one sample in a study of beta chain features in type 1 diabetes. TCRdb's table, derived via immunoSEQ multiplex PCR, lists solely in-frame clones and lacks some. Seen here are 160,000 or so clones, about 9.1% observed once, and the top ten hold 2% to 3%. The sequencing input was central memory CD4+ T cells from blood. The receptors originated from a woman aged 18-29 years in good health. Both conserved end residues are part of each CDR3. The D gene is left open where the match is weak. A row's size may be missing; if present it is once, few, many or a size class.

j_call,d_call,clone_size,v_call,cdr3_nt,cdr3_aa
TRBJ1-4,-,-,TRBV29-1,TGCAGCGTCCGGGAGGGGGGAACTAATGAAAAACTGTTTTTT,CSVREGGTNEKLFF
TRBJ2-2,TRBD2,few,TRBV5-1,TGCGCCAGCAATCCCGGGACTAGCGCGTACACCGGGGAGCTGTTTTTT,CASNPGTSAYTGELFF
TRBJ2-3,TRBD1,-,TRBV12-5,TGTGCTAGTGGTTTGGGACAGGGGCCAGATACGCAGTATTTT,CASGLGQGPDTQYF
TRBJ1-2,TRBD1,-,TRBV19,TGTGCCAGTAACCCGGACAGGCGAGTCTATGGCTACACCTTC,CASNPDRRVYGYTF
TRBJ2-5,TRBD2,-,TRBV7-6,TGTGCCAGCAGCTTAGACCCGGGGGGGGAGACCCAGTACTTC,CASSLDPGGETQYF
TRBJ2-5,-,-,TRBV30,TGTGCCTGGAGTCTTAGTAGGGGAGGAGAGACCCAGTACTTC,CAWSLSRGGETQYF
TRBJ2-7,-,-,TRBV18,TGTGCCAGCTCACCACCCGACAGGCCTGAAGAGCAGTACTTC,CASSPPDRPEEQYF
TRBJ2-1,TRBD2,few,TRBV18,TGTGCCAGCTCTCCTATAATGACTAGCGGGGCTCCCAATGAGCAGTTCTTC,CASSPIMTSGAPNEQFF
TRBJ1-2,-,few,TRBV25-1,TGTGCCAGCAGTACGGACACCCGGGGCTACACCTTC,CASSTDTRGYTF
TRBJ1-2,-,-,TRBV28,TGTGCCAGCAGTTTACTGCAGGGAGGTGGCTACACCTTC,CASSLLQGGGYTF
TRBJ1-5,-,few,TRBV5-1,TGCGCCAGCAGCTTGGGTGTAGAGGCCAATCAGCCCCAGCATTTT,CASSLGVEANQPQHF
TRBJ2-2,-,many,TRBV11-2,TGTGCCAGCAGGGGGCAGGACACCGGGGAGCTGTTTTTT,CASRGQDTGELFF